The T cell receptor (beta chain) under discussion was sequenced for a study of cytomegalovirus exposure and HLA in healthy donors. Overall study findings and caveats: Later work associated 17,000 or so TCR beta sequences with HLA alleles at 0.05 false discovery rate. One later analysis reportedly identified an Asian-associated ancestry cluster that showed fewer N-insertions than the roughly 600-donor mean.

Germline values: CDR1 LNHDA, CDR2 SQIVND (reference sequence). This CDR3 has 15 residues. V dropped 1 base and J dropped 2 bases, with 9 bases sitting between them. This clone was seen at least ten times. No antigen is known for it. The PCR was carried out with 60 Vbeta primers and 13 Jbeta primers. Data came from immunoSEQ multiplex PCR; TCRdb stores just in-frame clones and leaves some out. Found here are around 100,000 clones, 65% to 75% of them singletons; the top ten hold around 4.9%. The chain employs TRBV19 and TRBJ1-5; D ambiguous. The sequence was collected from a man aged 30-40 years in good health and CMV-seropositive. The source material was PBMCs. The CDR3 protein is CASSIAAYGNQPQHF. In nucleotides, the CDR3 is TGTGCCAGTAGTATAGCAGCGTATGGCAATCAGCCCCAGCATTTT.